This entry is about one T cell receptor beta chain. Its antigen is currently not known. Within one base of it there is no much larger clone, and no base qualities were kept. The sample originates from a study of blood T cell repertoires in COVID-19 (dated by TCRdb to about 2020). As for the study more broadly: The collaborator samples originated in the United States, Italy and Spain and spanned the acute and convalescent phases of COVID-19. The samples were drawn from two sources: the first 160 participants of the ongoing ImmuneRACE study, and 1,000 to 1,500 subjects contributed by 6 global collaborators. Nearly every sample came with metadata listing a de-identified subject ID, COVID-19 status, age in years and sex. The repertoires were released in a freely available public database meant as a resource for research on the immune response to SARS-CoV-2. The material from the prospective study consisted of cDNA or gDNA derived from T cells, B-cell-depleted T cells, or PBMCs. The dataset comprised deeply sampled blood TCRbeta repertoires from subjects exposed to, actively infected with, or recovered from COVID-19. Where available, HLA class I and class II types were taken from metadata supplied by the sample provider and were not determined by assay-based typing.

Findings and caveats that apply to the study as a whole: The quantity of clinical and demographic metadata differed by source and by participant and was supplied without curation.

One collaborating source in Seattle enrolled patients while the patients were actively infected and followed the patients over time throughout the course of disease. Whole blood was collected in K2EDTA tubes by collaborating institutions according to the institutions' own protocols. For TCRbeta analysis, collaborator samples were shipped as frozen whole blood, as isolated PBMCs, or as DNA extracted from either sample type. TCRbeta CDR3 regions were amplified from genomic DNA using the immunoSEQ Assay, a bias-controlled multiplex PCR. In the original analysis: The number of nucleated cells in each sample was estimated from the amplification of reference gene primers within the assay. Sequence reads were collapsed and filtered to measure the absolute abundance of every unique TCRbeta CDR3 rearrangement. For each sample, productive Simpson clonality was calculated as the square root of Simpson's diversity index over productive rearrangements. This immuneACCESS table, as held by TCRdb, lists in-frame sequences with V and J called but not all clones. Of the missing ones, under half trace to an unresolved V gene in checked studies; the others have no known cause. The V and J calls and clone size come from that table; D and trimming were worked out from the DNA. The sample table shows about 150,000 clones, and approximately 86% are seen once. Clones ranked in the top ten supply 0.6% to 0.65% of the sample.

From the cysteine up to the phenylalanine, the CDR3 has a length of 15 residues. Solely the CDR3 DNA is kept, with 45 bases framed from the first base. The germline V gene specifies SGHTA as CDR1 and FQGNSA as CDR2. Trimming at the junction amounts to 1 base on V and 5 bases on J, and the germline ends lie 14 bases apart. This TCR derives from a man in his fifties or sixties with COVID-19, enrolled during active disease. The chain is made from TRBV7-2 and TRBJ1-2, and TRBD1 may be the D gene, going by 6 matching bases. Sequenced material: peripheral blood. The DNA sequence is TGTGCCAGCAGCTTAGACCTCCAGGGGTTATATGGCTACACCTTC. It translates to CASSLDLQGLYGYTF.